One and the same sample provided the 5 T cell receptor beta chains below, sequenced in a study of cytomegalovirus exposure and HLA in healthy donors. PCR used 60 Vbeta primers and 13 Jbeta primers. Generated by immunoSEQ multiplex PCR, the TCRdb table keeps only in-frame clones and is missing some. This sample carries about 100,000 clones, 80% to 90% of them seen once, and the ten largest clones take 1.2%. The sample comprised PBMCs. The receptors stem from a young woman in good health and CMV-seronegative.

This sequence joins TRBV7-7 and TRBJ2-1, with TRBD2 as a possible D gene (7 bases). The V end lost 5 bases, the J end lost 7 bases, and 15 bases lay between the germline ends. Germline CDR1 SSHAT, CDR2 FNYEAQ (reference sequence). The CDR3 is made up of 14 amino acids. In DNA, the CDR3 is TGTGCCAGCAGCACCTCGGGGGGCGGGAATGAGCAGTTCTTC. Translating it yields CASSTSGGGNEQFF.

This clone was seen a few times. The chain links TRBV7-2 to TRBJ1-2; 7 bases match TRBD1. CDR1 and CDR2 (germline): SGHTA, FQGNSA. J was trimmed by 1 base and V by 9 bases; bases with no gene match: 11. The CDR3 sequence is 15 residues long. CDR3: CASTSGTVINYGYTF. CDR3 DNA sequence: TGTGCCAGTACGTCCGGGACAGTTATTAACTATGGCTACACCTTC.

This clone was recorded a few times. CDR3 DNA sequence: TGCGCCAGCAGCCCCCGCCGGGGGGGCGCGAAAGATACGCAGTATTTT. As protein: CASSPRRGGAKDTQYF. The chain couples TRBV4-3 to TRBJ2-3; 8 bases fit TRBD2. Trimming at V came to 4 bases and at J to 5 bases, leaving 11 bases not matched to a gene. The CDR3 runs to 16 residues. The germline V gene has CDR1 LGHNA and CDR2 YSLEER.

CDR3 nucleotides: TGTGCCAGCAGCCCCACAGGAGCTAATGAAAAACTGTTTTTT. Its translation: CASSPTGANEKLFF. The chain carries TRBV7-8 and TRBJ1-4; maybe TRBD1 (5 bases). The length of the CDR3 is 14 residues. Per the germline V gene, CDR1 is SGHVS and CDR2 is FQNEAQ. V lost 5 bases, J lost 3 bases, and 10 bases lay in between.

V and J are TRBV7-9 and TRBJ1-4, with TRBD1 matching 7 bases. J was trimmed by 8 bases and V by 5 bases; bases with no gene match: 11. This CDR3 comprises 15 residues. Germline loops: CDR1 SEHNR, CDR2 FQNEAQ (reference sequence). The CDR3 loop is CASSHLTGSREKLFF. CDR3 in DNA: TGTGCCAGCAGCCACTTGACAGGGTCTAGAGAAAAACTGTTTTTT.